This paragraph reports one T cell receptor (beta chain). TCRdb re-analysed the reads in MiXCR, keeping a single row per CDR3 protein. The data contain more than 650,000 distinct CDR3 sequences, about a third of them seen just once; the ten biggest clones take up under 3.5%. The sample is drawn from a study of T cell repertoires in cytomegalovirus infection. The V gene's germline CDR1 is SNHLY and CDR2 FYNNEI. Trimming removed 6 bases from V and 3 bases from J, with 11 bases in between. The length of the CDR3 is 13 residues. The V and J genes are TRBV2 and TRBJ2-5, with D tentatively TRBD1 or TRBD2 (5 bases each). The origin of this receptor is a human donor in good health (CMV status not recorded). Some clones in this sample may be carry-over from other donors' samples. Sequenced input: PBMCs. CDR3 DNA sequence: TGTGCCAGCAGCGAGGGGACCAAAGAGACCCAGTACTTC. This gives the protein CASSEGTKETQYF.